The clone carrying this T cell receptor (beta chain) was seen a few times. Its antigen is currently unknown. The V gene's germline CDR1 is SEHNR and CDR2 FQNEAQ (reference sequence). Trimming cost V 1 base and J 6 bases; bases outside gene matches: 8. CDR3 size: 17 residues. Next came a second PCR, run for about 7 to 12 cycles, which used a sample-barcoded 5' primer along with a J-beta primer mix. TCRdb called the 5' RACE reads again in MiXCR, with one record for every CDR3 protein. The repertoire consists of hundreds of thousands of distinct CDR3 sequences, with roughly 60% occurring once and the leading ten covering roughly 20%. This sample stems from a study of blood T cells in healthy people across ages. Notes on the study in general: It was the long-lived donors that had more naive CD4+ cells and higher diversity than aged donors. A strong correlation was found between TCR beta diversity and the percentage of naive T cells. Diversity was estimated from one million T cells, and these estimates were considered underestimates.

The chain carries TRBV7-9 and TRBJ2-4; 11 nucleotides match TRBD1. The sample was blood. This sequence originates from a man aged 25-45 years in good health. The CDR3 sequence is CASSLGGFGTGGNIQYF. The CDR3 DNA follows: TGTGCCAGCAGCTTAGGAGGGTTTGGGACAGGGGGAAACATTCAGTACTTC.